Listed below are T cell receptor beta chains from one sample, sequenced in a study of CD8 T cells in ankylosing spondylitis. TCRdb processed the 5' RACE reads anew with MiXCR; each CDR3 protein has one entry. The repertoire holds around 490,000 distinct CDR3 sequences, under 5.5% seen once, with around 3.5% in the top ten. The sample taken for sequencing was blood, either unsorted or a sorted T cell fraction (not recorded which). These receptors were collected from a male donor with ankylosing spondylitis. CDR3s include the opening cysteine and the closing phenylalanine or tryptophan. D genes are given only for firm matches. Expanded clones are given a class, and other clones once, few, many or no size at all.

j_call d_call v_call clone_size cdr3_nt cdr3_aa
TRBJ1-1 TRBD1 TRBV6-1 many TGTGCCAGCAGTCCAATTGGGACAGCCGGCCCAGAAGCTTTCTTT CASSPIGTAGPEAFF
TRBJ1-1 TRBD1 TRBV7-1 many TGTGCCAGCAGCTCCAGGGGGGGACAGCCGGGTTTACCATTAAGGCGTAACACTGAAGCTTTCTTT CASSSRGGQPGLPLRRNTEAFF
TRBJ2-1 TRBD2 TRBV9 many TGTGCCAGCAGCGTAGGGCCCCTAGCGGGGGGGCCCAATGAGCAGTTCTTC CASSVGPLAGGPNEQFF
TRBJ1-1 - TRBV6-2/TRBV6-3 many TGTGCCAGCAGTTACGGCCCCTGGAATGAAGCTTTCTTT CASSYGPWNEAFF
TRBJ1-1 - TRBV12-3/TRBV12-4 many TGTGCCAGCAGTTGGGGGGGGACTGAAGCTTTCTTT CASSWGGTEAFF
TRBJ2-7 - TRBV7-2 - TGTGCCAGCAGCGTAGATAGGCTACTCACCTACGAGCAGTACTTC CASSVDRLLTYEQYF
TRBJ2-5 - TRBV3-1 many TGTGCCAGCAGCCAATTCTTTGCGGAACAAGAGACCCAGTACTTC CASSQFFAEQETQYF
TRBJ2-5 TRBD2 TRBV9 many TGTGCCAGCAGCCCGCCGGCTAGCGGGGGGGTGGAGACCCAGTACTTC CASSPPASGGVETQYF
TRBJ1-3 - TRBV29-1 many TGCAGCGCAACAGGAAACACCATATATTTT CSATGNTIYF
TRBJ1-1 - TRBV20-1 many TGCAGTGCTAGCTACTATAGGAACACTGAAGCTTTCTTT CSASYYRNTEAFF
TRBJ1-2 - TRBV20-1 many TGCAGTGCTATTGTTTCGGCAAAAAACTATGGCTACACCTTC CSAIVSAKNYGYTF
TRBJ2-1 TRBD2 TRBV7-2 many TGTGCCAGCAGTTTTAGGGGGACTAGCGGAAGCTACAATGAGCAGTTCTTC CASSFRGTSGSYNEQFF
TRBJ2-1 TRBD1 TRBV6-1 many TGTGCCAGCAGCCGCTACAACCGGGACAGTCACAATGAGCAGTTCTTC CASSRYNRDSHNEQFF
TRBJ2-3 TRBD2 TRBV4-3 few TGCGCCAGCAGCCAAGGTCCGAGGGCGGGAGGGCCGAATGCAGATACGCAGTATTTT CASSQGPRAGGPNADTQYF
TRBJ2-7 - TRBV9 few TGTGCCAGCAGTCCGGGGGCTACTAGCCCCTACGAGCAGTACTTC CASSPGATSPYEQYF
TRBJ2-1 - TRBV6-2/TRBV6-3 many TGTGCCAGCAGCCCCGTTGTGATCAATGAGCAGTTCTTC CASSPVVINEQFF
TRBJ2-2 - TRBV6-5 many TGTGCCAGCAGTTACCTGATCGGAACCGGGGAGCTGTTTTTT CASSYLIGTGELFF
TRBJ1-1 - TRBV5-1 many TGCGCCAGCAGGGTACCACTGGGTGAAGCTTTCTTT CASRVPLGEAFF
TRBJ2-7 - TRBV5-4 many TGTGCCAGCAGCTTGGCCCAGACCTACGAGCAGTACTTC CASSLAQTYEQYF
TRBJ1-2 TRBD1 TRBV7-9 many TGTGCCAGCAGCATGGGACAGGCAAGTTCCTATGGCTACACCTTC CASSMGQASSYGYTF
TRBJ2-3 - TRBV20-1 many TGCAGTGCTGAGGTGAGAGGCACAGATACGCAGTATTTT CSAEVRGTDTQYF
TRBJ2-2 TRBD2 TRBV20-1 many TGCAGTGCCTCAAAACTAGCGGGAGACACCGGGGAGCTGTTTTTT CSASKLAGDTGELFF
TRBJ2-7 - TRBV7-2 few TGTGCCAGCAGCTTAGCGATGGGCTGGGGGGCAGAGCAGTACTTC CASSLAMGWGAEQYF
TRBJ2-1 - TRBV9 many TGTGCCAGCAGCTCCGTAGCGGAGCACAATGAGCAGTTCTTC CASSSVAEHNEQFF
TRBJ2-3 - TRBV5-1 - TGCGCCAGCAGCTTGGACCCACCTAGCACAGATACGCAGTATTTT CASSLDPPSTDTQYF
TRBJ2-1 - TRBV20-1 many TGCAGTGCTTCTCGGGATATGTCCTACAATGAGCAGTTCTTC CSASRDMSYNEQFF
TRBJ2-3 - TRBV20-1 - TGCAGTGCTAGAACGGCCACTGGCACAGCTACGCAGTATTTT CSARTATGTATQYF
TRBJ1-5 - TRBV20-1 many TGCAGTGCTACCCAGTACGGGAATCAGCCCCAGCATTTT CSATQYGNQPQHF
TRBJ1-6 TRBD1 TRBV5-1 many TGCGCCAGCAGCCCGCCGGGACAGTTTTCACCCCTCCACTTT CASSPPGQFSPLHF
TRBJ2-1 TRBD1 TRBV28 many TGTGCCAGCACCGCCAGGGGGTCAGGTAATGAGCAGTTCTTC CASTARGSGNEQFF
TRBJ1-4 - TRBV5-1 many TGCGCCAGCAGCCCTGACAGGATCGATGAAAAACTGTTTTTT CASSPDRIDEKLFF
TRBJ1-5 - TRBV6-2/TRBV6-3 many TGTGCCAGCAACGGGTATAGCAATCAGCCCCAGCATTTT CASNGYSNQPQHF
TRBJ2-7 - TRBV12-3/TRBV12-4 many TGTGCCAGCAGTTTATCAGTCAGATCCTACGAGCAGTACTTC CASSLSVRSYEQYF
TRBJ2-7 TRBD2 TRBV7-2 many TGTGCCAGCAGCTTACTAGCGGGTGATTTGGAGCAGTACTTC CASSLLAGDLEQYF
TRBJ2-3 TRBD2 TRBV4-1 many TGCGCCAGCAGCCAAGCCGTACTAGCGGGCTTGATCCAACGAACAGATACGCAGTATTTT CASSQAVLAGLIQRTDTQYF
TRBJ1-1 - TRBV7-1 - TGTGCCAGCAGCTCCCGGCCCGGGTCTCAGGTCACTGAAGCTTTCTTT CASSSRPGSQVTEAFF
TRBJ1-2 - TRBV5-1 many TGCGCCAGCAGCTTGGAGCCTAACTATGGCTACACCTTC CASSLEPNYGYTF
TRBJ1-1 - TRBV6-5 many TGTGCCAGCAGTTACCAAAGAGGGGTGAACACTGAAGCTTTCTTT CASSYQRGVNTEAFF
TRBJ2-1 - TRBV7-6 many TGTGCCAGCAGCCCCGCAGGCGGGACGATTAATGAGCAGTTCTTC CASSPAGGTINEQFF
TRBJ2-3 TRBD2 TRBV4-3 many TGCGCCAGCAGCCCCCGTTTTTGGGGGACTAGCGGGGGGGAGACAGATACGCAGTATTTT CASSPRFWGTSGGETDTQYF
TRBJ2-1 - TRBV11-2 many TGTGCCAGCACCCGGGGACTCAACAATGAGCAGTTCTTC CASTRGLNNEQFF
TRBJ2-1 - TRBV20-1 many TGCAGTGCCACCCCGACCGTGTCGCAGTTCTTC CSATPTVSQFF
TRBJ2-3 - TRBV7-2 many TGTGCCAGCAGCTTCGGTCCTCCAGATACGCAGTATTTT CASSFGPPDTQYF
TRBJ2-7 TRBD2 TRBV20-1 many TGCAGTGCTAGAGGACTCTTAGCGGGAGTCGGCGAGCAGTACTTC CSARGLLAGVGEQYF
TRBJ1-6 - TRBV10-2 many TGCGCCACCAAACCCCCGGGACGTCTAATGGGCCCCCTCCACTTT CATKPPGRLMGPLHF
TRBJ2-5 - TRBV29-1 many TGCAGCGTTGAAGATCTCGGGGTCCAAGAGACCCAGTACTTC CSVEDLGVQETQYF
TRBJ2-1 - TRBV5-1 many TGCGCCAGCAGCTTCGGGTCATACAATGAGCAGTTCTTC CASSFGSYNEQFF
TRBJ2-5 - TRBV20-1 many TGCAGTGCTAGCCCGGGCAGGGAGTGGGAGACCCAGTACTTC CSASPGREWETQYF
TRBJ1-5 TRBD1 TRBV4-2 many TGTGCCAGCAGCCACCGTCCAGGGGGAGGTCAGCCCCAGCATTTT CASSHRPGGGQPQHF
TRBJ2-1 TRBD2 TRBV25-1 many TGTGCCAGCAGTGAAATTAGCGGGGGGGTTGGCAATGAGCAGTTCTTC CASSEISGGVGNEQFF
TRBJ2-3 - TRBV18 many TGTGCCAGCTCACCGATACCCGGGGCAATGGGGGATACGCAGTATTTT CASSPIPGAMGDTQYF
TRBJ2-5 - TRBV28 many TGTGCCAGCAGTACTGGGCCAAGAGAGACCCAGTACTTC CASSTGPRETQYF
TRBJ2-7 - TRBV20-1 few TGCAGTGCTAGAGTCGGGGAACGAGGCTACGAGCAGTACTTC CSARVGERGYEQYF
TRBJ2-1 TRBD2 TRBV4-1 many TGCGCCAGCAGCCAAGTAGGGACTAGCGGGAATAATGAGCAGTTCTTC CASSQVGTSGNNEQFF
TRBJ2-2 - TRBV27 many TGTGCCAGCAGTTATTTTTCCCACGCCGGGGAGCTGTTTTTT CASSYFSHAGELFF